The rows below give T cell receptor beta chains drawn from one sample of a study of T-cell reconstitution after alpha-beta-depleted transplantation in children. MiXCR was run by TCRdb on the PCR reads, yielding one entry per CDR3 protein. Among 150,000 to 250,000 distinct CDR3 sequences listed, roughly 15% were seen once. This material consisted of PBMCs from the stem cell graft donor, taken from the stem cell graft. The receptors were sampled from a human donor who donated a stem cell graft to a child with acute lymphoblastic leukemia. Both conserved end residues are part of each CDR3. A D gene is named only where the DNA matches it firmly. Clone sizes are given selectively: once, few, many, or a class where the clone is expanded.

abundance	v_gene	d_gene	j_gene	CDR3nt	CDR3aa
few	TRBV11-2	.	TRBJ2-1	TGTGCCAGCAGCAAGCGGAGGGACATGGGAAATGAGCAGTTCTTC	CASSKRRDMGNEQFF
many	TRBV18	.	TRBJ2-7	TGTGCCAGCTCCGGGCTAAACGAGCAGTACTTC	CASSGLNEQYF
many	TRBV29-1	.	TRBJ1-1	TGCAGCGTTGAAGTGAGCCAAGTGAACACTGAAGCTTTCTTT	CSVEVSQVNTEAFF
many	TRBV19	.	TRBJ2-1	TGTGCCAGTAGTATTACATTCTACAATGAGCAGTTCTTC	CASSITFYNEQFF
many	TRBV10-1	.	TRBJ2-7	TGCGCCAGCAGTGATACGGACGGATACCTAAACGAGCAGTACTTC	CASSDTDGYLNEQYF
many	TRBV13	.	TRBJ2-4	TGTGCCAGCAGCTTAGTTGGAGGGACAAACATTCAGTACTTC	CASSLVGGTNIQYF
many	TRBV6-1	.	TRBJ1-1	TGTGCCAGCACCAAAAACGGGGGGTGGACTGAAGCTTTCTTT	CASTKNGGWTEAFF
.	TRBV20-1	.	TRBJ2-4	TGCAGTGCAAGCCCCTCAGGAAACATTCAGTACTTC	CSASPSGNIQYF
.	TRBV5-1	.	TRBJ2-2	TGCGCCAGCAGCTGGGCCTCCGGGACCACGAACACCGGGGAGCTGTTTTTT	CASSWASGTTNTGELFF
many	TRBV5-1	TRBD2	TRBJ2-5	TGCGCCAGCAGCTTGGACGCAGCGGGACCACAAGAGACCCAGTACTTC	CASSLDAAGPQETQYF
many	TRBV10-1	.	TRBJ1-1	TGCGCCAGCAGTTTCGGCAGGGTCACTGAAGCTTTCTTT	CASSFGRVTEAFF
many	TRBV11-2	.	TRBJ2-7	TGTGCCAGCAGCCGTGGGGGCTCCTCGGGTTACGAGCAGTACTTC	CASSRGGSSGYEQYF
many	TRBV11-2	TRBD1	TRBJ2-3	TGTGCCAGCAGCTTGGGACAGCGCACAGATACGCAGTATTTT	CASSLGQRTDTQYF
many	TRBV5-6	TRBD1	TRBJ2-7	TGTGCCAGCAGCTTGGGCAGTGACAGGGGGCGCCGCGAGCAGTACTTC	CASSLGSDRGRREQYF
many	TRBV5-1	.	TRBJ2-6	TGCGCCAGCAGCCAATCGCCGACTGGGGCCAACGTCCTGACTTTC	CASSQSPTGANVLTF
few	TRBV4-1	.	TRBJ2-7	TGCGCCAGCAGCCAAGAGACTCGCTACGAGCAGTACTTC	CASSQETRYEQYF
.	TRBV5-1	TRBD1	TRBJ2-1	TGCGCCAGCGGGTGGACAGGGGGGAACAATGAGCAGTTCTTC	CASGWTGGNNEQFF
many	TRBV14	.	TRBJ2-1	TGTGCCAGCAGCTCACTAGGGGAGGACTACAATGAGCAGTTCTTC	CASSSLGEDYNEQFF
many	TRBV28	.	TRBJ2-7	TGTGCCAGCGGGTCGACCCCTCGGTACGAGCAGTACTTC	CASGSTPRYEQYF
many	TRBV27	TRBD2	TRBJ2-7	TGTGCCAGCCGACTAGCGGGGACTTTCTACGAGCAGTACTTC	CASRLAGTFYEQYF
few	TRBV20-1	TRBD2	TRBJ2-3	TGCAGTGCCGGGACTAGCAGGGGAGATACGCAGTATTTT	CSAGTSRGDTQYF
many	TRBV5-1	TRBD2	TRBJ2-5	TGCGCCAGCAGCTTGTTACCCCTAGCGGTTCAAGAGACCCAGTACTTC	CASSLLPLAVQETQYF
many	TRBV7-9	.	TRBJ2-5	TGTGCCAGCAGCTTAGGGCTAGCTCTCCAAGAGACCCAGTACTTC	CASSLGLALQETQYF
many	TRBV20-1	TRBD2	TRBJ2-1	TGCAGTGCCCCGGGACTAGCGGGAGCTCTAAGCGTCCACAATGAGCAGTTCTTC	CSAPGLAGALSVHNEQFF
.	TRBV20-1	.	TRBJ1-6	TGCAGTGCTAGAGTTGGACGGCTTAATTCACCCCTCCACTTT	CSARVGRLNSPLHF
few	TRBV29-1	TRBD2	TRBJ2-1	TGCAGCGTTGAGAAACTAGCGGGAGTAAACGAGCAGTTCTTC	CSVEKLAGVNEQFF
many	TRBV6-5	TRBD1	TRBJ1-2	TGTGCCAGCACTGACAGGGGAGGAGGCTACACCTTC	CASTDRGGGYTF
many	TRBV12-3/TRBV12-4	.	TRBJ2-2	TGTGCCAGCACTTTACGGGGGCGGTCCGGGGAGCTGTTTTTT	CASTLRGRSGELFF
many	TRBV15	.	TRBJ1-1	TGTGCCACCAGCAGGCAATTTCGCGGGGGGAACACTGAAGCTTTCTTT	CATSRQFRGGNTEAFF
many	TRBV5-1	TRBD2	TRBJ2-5	TGCGCCAGCAGCTTAGTAGAGGCTAGCGGAGAGACCCAGTACTTC	CASSLVEASGETQYF